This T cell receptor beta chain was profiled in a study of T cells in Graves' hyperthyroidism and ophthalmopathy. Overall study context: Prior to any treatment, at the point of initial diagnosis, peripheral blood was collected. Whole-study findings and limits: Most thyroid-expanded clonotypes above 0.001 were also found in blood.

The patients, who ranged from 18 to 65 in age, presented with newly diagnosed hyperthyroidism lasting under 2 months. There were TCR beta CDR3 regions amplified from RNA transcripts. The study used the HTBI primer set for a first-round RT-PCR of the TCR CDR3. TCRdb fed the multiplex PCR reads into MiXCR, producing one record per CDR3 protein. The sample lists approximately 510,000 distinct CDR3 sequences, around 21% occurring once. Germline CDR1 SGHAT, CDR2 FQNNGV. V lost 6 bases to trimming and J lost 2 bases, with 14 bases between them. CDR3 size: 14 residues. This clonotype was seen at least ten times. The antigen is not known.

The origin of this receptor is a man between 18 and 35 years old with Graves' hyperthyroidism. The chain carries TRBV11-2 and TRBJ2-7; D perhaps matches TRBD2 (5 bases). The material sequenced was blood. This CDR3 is CASRSVRGPYEQYF. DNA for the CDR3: TGTGCCAGCAGGTCTGTTCGGGGTCCCTACGAGCAGTACTTC.